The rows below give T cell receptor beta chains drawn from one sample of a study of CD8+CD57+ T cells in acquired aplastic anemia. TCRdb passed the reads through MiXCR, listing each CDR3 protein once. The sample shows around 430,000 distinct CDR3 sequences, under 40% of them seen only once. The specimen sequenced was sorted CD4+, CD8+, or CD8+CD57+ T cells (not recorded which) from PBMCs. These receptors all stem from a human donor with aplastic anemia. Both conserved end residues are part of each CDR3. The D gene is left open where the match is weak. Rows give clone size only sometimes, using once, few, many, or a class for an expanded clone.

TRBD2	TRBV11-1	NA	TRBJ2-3	CASSRGLAGITDTQYF	TGTGCCAGCAGCCGAGGACTAGCGGGGATCACAGATACGCAGTATTTT
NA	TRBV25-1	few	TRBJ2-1	CASSGGIVSSSYNEQFF	TGTGCCAGCAGTGGAGGGATTGTCTCAAGCTCCTACAATGAGCAGTTCTTC
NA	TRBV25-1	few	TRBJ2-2	CASSLIVSNTGELFF	TGTGCCAGCAGTTTGATCGTTTCGAACACCGGGGAGCTGTTTTTT
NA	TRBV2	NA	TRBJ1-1	CASSGSGHSSGAFF	TGTGCCAGCAGTGGCTCAGGGCATAGTTCGGGGGCTTTCTTT
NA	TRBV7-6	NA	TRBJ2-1	CASSYSRPGSEQFF	TGTGCCAGCAGTTACAGTCGCCCAGGCAGTGAGCAGTTCTTC
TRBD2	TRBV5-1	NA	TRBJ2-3	CAGSLITSGFTTDTQYF	TGCGCCGGCAGCTTGATTACTAGCGGTTTTACGACAGATACGCAGTATTTT
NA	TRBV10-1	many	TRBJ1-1	CASSDQGMNTEAFF	TGCGCCAGCAGTGATCAGGGTATGAACACTGAAGCTTTCTTT
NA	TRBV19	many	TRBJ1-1	CASSISSMNTEAFF	TGTGCCAGTAGTATAAGTAGCATGAACACTGAAGCTTTCTTT
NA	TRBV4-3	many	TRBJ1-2	CASSQEEGGGYTF	TGCGCCAGCAGCCAAGAGGAGGGTGGAGGCTACACCTTC
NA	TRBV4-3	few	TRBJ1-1	CASSHPLSGINTEAFF	TGCGCCAGCAGCCACCCCCTCAGCGGCATAAACACTGAAGCTTTCTTT
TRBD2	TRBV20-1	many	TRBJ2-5	CSARTSGEETQYF	TGCAGTGCTCGGACTAGCGGGGAAGAGACCCAGTACTTC
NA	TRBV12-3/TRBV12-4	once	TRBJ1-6	CASSLGSPLRF	TGTGCCAGCAGTTTGGGTTCACCCCTCCGCTTT
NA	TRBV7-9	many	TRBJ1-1	CASSAGRMNTEAFF	TGTGCCAGCAGCGCGGGACGGATGAACACTGAAGCTTTCTTT
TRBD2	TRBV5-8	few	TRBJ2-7	CASSVPLAGQYEQYF	TGTGCCAGCAGCGTGCCACTAGCGGGACAGTACGAGCAGTACTTC
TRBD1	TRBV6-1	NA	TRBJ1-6	CASSPDRGPYNSPLHF	TGTGCCAGCAGTCCCGACAGGGGCCCCTATAATTCACCCCTCCACTTT
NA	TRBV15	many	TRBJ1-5	CATSSQGNQPQHF	TGTGCCACCAGCTCGCAGGGAAATCAGCCCCAGCATTTT
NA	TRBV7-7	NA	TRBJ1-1	CAKRVSGRSTEAFF	TGTGCTAAAAGAGTGTCGGGAAGAAGCACTGAAGCTTTCTTT
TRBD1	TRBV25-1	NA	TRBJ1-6	CASSATQGEGSPLHF	TGTGCCAGCAGTGCTACGCAGGGGGAAGGGTCACCCCTCCACTTT
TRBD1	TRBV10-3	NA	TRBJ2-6	CASSADPGTGTGANVLTF	TGTGCCAGCAGTGCCGATCCCGGGACAGGGACTGGGGCCAACGTCCTGACTTTC
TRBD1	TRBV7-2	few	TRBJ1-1	CASKWTGGDTNTEAFF	TGTGCCAGCAAGTGGACAGGGGGAGATACGAACACTGAAGCTTTCTTT
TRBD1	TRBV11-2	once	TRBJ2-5	CAEGTAQETQYF	TGTGCCGAGGGGACAGCACAAGAGACCCAGTACTTC
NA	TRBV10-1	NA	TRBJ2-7	CASSESPSTWEQYF	TGCGCCAGCAGTGAGTCTCCTAGCACCTGGGAGCAGTACTTC
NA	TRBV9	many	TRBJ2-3	CASSVEARATDTQYF	TGTGCCAGCAGCGTAGAAGCCAGGGCGACAGATACGCAGTATTTT
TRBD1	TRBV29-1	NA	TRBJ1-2	CSLVWTGPPLYGYTF	TGCAGCTTAGTGTGGACAGGGCCCCCTCTCTATGGCTACACCTTC
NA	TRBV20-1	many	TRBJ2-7	CSASQTRLASYEQYF	TGCAGTGCTAGTCAGACGCGACTGGCCTCCTACGAGCAGTACTTC
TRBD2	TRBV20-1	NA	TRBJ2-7	CSARPQLAGLDEQYF	TGCAGTGCTAGACCCCAACTAGCGGGGCTCGACGAGCAGTACTTC
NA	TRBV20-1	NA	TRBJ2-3	CSAMVGGTDTQYF	TGCAGTGCTATGGTGGGCGGGACAGATACGCAGTATTTT
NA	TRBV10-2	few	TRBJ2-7	CASSDPTDGFYEQYF	TGCGCCAGCAGTGATCCCACGGACGGATTCTACGAGCAGTACTTC
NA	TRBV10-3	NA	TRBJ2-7	CATRTGAGSYEQYF	TGTGCCACCAGAACGGGAGCAGGTTCCTACGAGCAGTACTTC
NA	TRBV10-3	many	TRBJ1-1	CAISDLSGSNTEAFF	TGTGCCATCAGTGACCTATCGGGGAGTAATACTGAAGCTTTCTTT
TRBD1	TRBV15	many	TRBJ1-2	CATSRGTGGEGYTF	TGTGCCACCAGCAGAGGCACAGGGGGGGAAGGCTACACCTTC
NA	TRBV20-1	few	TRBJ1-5	CSARDAAPAGSNQPQHF	TGCAGTGCTAGAGATGCAGCTCCGGCGGGGAGCAATCAGCCCCAGCATTTT
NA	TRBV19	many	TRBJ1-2	CASSAGTVVYGYTF	TGTGCCAGTAGTGCGGGGACGGTGGTCTATGGCTACACCTTC